The clone carrying this T cell receptor (beta chain) was seen only a few times. This entry belongs to a study of early T cells in non-severe SARS-CoV-2 infection. The V gene end was trimmed by 1 base and the J gene end by 4 bases; junction bases not matched to a gene: 3. The germline V gene has CDR1 KGHSH and CDR2 LQKENI. This CDR3 region has 14 residues. One entry per CDR3 protein results from TCRdb running MiXCR on the 5' RACE reads. The data contain some 66,000 distinct CDR3 sequences, roughly 13% of them singletons. The chain combines TRBV18 with TRBJ2-7; 8 positions match TRBD1. The TCR originated in an adult who was a healthcare worker with PCR-confirmed SARS-CoV-2 infection or an uninfected control (not recorded which). The sample taken for sequencing was whole blood. As DNA, the CDR3 is TGTGCCAGCTCACCACGCAGGGGGCCTTACGAGCAGTACTTC. Translated: CASSPRRGPYEQYF.